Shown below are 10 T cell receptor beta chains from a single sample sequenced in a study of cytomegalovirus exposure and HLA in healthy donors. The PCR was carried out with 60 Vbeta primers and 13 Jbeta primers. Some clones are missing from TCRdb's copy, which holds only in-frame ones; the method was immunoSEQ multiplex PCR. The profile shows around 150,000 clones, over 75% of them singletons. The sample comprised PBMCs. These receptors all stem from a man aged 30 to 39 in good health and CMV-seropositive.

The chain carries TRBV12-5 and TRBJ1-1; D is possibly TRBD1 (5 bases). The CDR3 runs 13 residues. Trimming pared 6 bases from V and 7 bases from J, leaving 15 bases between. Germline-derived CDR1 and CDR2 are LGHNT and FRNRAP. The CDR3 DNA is TGTGCTAGTGGGAAAAGGGGAATCGATGAAGCTTTCTTT. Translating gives CASGKRGIDEAFF.

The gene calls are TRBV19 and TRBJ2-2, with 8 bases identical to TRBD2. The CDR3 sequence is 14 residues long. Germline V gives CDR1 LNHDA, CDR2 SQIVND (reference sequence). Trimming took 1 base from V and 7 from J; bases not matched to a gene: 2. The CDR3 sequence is CASSIAGGVGELFF. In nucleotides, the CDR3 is TGTGCCAGTAGTATAGCGGGAGGGGTCGGGGAGCTGTTTTTT. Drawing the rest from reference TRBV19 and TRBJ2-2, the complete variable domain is DGGITQSPKYLFRKEGQNVTLSCEQNLNHDAMYWYRQDPGQGLRLIYYSQIVNDFQKGDIAEGYSVSREKKESFPLTVTSAQKNPTAFYLCASSIAGGVGELFFGEGSRLTVL.

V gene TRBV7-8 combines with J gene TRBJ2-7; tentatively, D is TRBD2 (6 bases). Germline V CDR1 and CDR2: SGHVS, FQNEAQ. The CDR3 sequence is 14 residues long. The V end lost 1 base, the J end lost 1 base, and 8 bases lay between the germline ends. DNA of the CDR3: TGTGCCAGCAGCTTAGGTGGGAGGTCCTACGAGCAGTACTTC. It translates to CASSLGGRSYEQYF.

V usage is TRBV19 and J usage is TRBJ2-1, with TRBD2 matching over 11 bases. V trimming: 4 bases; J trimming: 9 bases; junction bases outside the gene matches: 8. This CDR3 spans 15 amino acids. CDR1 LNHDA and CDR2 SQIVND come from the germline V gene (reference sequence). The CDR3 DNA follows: TGTGCCAGTAGTAGGGGACTAGCGGCCCCAAGTGAGCAGTTCTTC. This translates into CASSRGLAAPSEQFF.

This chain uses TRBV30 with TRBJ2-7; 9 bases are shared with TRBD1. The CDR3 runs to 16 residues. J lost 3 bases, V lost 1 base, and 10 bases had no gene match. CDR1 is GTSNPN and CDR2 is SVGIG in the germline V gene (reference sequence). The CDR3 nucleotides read TGTGCCTGGAGTGGGGGCACAGGGGGCGCAGGCTACGAGCAGTACTTC. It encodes CAWSGGTGGAGYEQYF.

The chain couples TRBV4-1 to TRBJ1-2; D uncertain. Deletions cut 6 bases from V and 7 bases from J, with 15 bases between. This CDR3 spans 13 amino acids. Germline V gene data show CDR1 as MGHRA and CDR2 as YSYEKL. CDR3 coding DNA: TGCGCCAGCAGTCCCGCCCTTCGCGCTGGCTACACCTTC. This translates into CASSPALRAGYTF.

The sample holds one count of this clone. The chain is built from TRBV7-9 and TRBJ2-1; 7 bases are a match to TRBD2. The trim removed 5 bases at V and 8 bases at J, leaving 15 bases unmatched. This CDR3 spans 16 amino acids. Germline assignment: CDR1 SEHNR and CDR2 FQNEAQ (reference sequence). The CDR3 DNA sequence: TGTGCCAGCAGCATGGACATCTTACTAGCGTTGGATGAGCAGTTCTTC. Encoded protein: CASSMDILLALDEQFF.

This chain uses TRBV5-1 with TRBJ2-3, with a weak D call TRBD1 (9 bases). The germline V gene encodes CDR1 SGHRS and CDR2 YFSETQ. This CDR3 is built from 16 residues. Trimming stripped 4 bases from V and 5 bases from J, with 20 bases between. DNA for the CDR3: TGCGCCAGCAGCGTAGCGGGACAGGGTAAGGGAGATACGCAGTATTTT. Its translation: CASSVAGQGKGDTQYF.

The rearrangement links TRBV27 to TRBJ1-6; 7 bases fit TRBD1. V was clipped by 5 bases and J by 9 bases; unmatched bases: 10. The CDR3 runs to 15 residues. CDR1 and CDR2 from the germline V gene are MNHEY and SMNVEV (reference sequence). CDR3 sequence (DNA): TGTGCCAGCAGTCCTCAGACAGGGAAGACTTCACCCCTCCACTTT. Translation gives CASSPQTGKTSPLHF.

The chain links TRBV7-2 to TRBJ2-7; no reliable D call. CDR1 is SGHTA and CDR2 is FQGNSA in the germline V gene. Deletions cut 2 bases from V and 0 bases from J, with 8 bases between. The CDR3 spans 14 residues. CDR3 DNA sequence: TGTGCCAGCAGCTTAACGGCTAGCTCCTACGAGCAGTACTTC. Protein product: CASSLTASSYEQYF.